The 3 T cell receptor beta chains presented below share a single source sample, sequenced in a study of blood T cell repertoires in COVID-19. Using immunoSEQ multiplex PCR, the repertoire was profiled, and TCRdb retains in-frame clones only, with some absent. The sample lists 250,000 to 300,000 clones; about nine tenths were seen once. Sequenced sample: PBMCs or T cells enriched from blood (not recorded which). The receptors come from a man younger than 30 who had recovered from COVID-19.

The V call is TRBV28, the J call TRBJ1-3; 10 positions match TRBD1. This CDR3 has 13 residues. J gave up 8 bases and V 5 bases, and 3 bases lay outside the gene matches. Germline CDR1 is MDHEN and CDR2 is SYDVKM. The CDR3 loop is CASSPTGGYTIYF. CDR3 nucleotides: TGTGCCAGCAGTCCGACAGGGGGCTACACCATATATTTT.

V gene TRBV2 combines with J gene TRBJ2-2, with TRBD1 matching over 8 bases. The CDR3 extends over 17 amino acids. Trimming took 3 bases from V and 3 from J; bases not matched to a gene: 9. Looked up from germline, CDR1 is SNHLY and CDR2 is FYNNEI. The CDR3 DNA reads TGTGCCAGCAGTGATTCTCTCGGGACAGGACACACCGGGGAGCTGTTTTTT. Translating gives CASSDSLGTGHTGELFF.

This rearrangement joins TRBV27 to TRBJ1-2; 7 bases are shared with TRBD1. Germline V gene lookup returns CDR1 MNHEY and CDR2 SMNVEV (reference sequence). The junction had 10 bases not matched to a gene; V was cut back by 5 bases and J by 4 bases. The CDR3 has 15 residues. The CDR3 reads CASSPTDRQGYGYTF. DNA for the CDR3: TGTGCCAGCAGTCCGACCGACCGACAGGGCTATGGCTACACCTTC.